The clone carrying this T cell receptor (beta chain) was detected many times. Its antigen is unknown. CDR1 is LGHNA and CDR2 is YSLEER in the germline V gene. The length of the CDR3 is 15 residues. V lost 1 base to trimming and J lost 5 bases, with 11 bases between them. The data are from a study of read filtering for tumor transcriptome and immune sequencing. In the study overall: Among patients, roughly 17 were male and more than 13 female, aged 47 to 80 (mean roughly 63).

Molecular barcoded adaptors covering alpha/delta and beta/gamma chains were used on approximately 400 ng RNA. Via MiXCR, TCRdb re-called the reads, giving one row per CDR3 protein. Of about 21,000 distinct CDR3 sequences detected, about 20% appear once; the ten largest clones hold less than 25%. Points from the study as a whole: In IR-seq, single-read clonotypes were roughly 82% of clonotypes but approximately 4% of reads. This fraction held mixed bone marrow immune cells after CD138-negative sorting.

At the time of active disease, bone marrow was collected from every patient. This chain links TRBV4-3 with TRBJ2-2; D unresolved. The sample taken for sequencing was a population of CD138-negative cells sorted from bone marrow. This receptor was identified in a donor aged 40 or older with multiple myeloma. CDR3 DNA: TGCGCCAGCAGCCAAGGTTTCGGGTATACCGGGGAGCTGTTTTTT. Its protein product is CASSQGFGYTGELFF.